The T cell receptor beta chain under discussion was sequenced for a study of cytomegalovirus exposure and HLA in healthy donors. About the research overall: HLA-typed donors were the source of approximately 88 million unique TCRs, which an early data release held. Study outcomes and limitations: For presence/absence analyses, sequencing depth was assumed to be roughly uniform across donors. Several of the most significant clusters appeared, in a later analysis, to be linked to common viral pathogens. The majority of CMV-associated TCR beta chains were reported as apparently HLA-restricted in a later analysis.

Primers: 60 Vbeta forward and 13 Jbeta reverse. Sequencing was performed with immunoSEQ multiplex PCR; in TCRdb, only in-frame clones are kept and a portion is missing. This sample carries about 160,000 clones, 60% to 85% of them seen once, and the ten largest clones take more than 10%. V lost 3 bases, J lost 3 bases, and 4 bases stayed unmatched. CDR1 is SGHDT and CDR2 is YYEEEE in the germline V gene. The CDR3 length is 15 residues. In the case of this clone: Its cognate antigen is unknown.

The chain employs TRBV5-6 and TRBJ2-7, with 12 nucleotides matching TRBD2. This receptor was obtained from a man aged 35 to 55 in good health and CMV-seropositive. Sequences were obtained from PBMCs. The CDR3 loop is CASSSGTSGFYEQYF. The CDR3 nucleotides are TGTGCCAGCAGCTCCGGGACTAGCGGGTTCTACGAGCAGTACTTC.